The 18 T cell receptor beta chains in this list originate from one sample, sequenced in a study of T-cell memory formation after mild COVID-19. TCRdb re-called the 5' RACE reads with MiXCR, one entry per CDR3 protein. The table lists around 500,000 distinct CDR3 sequences, about 20% of them singletons. Sequencing was done on a sample of PBMCs or a T cell subset sorted from them (not recorded which). These receptors came from an adult woman who had mild COVID-19 (a few samples of this study predate the infection). Cell type and time point are not known.

The sample holds a few counts of this clonotype. The chain couples TRBV7-9 to TRBJ1-2; D is uncertain. CDR1 and CDR2 (germline): SEHNR, FQNEAQ (reference sequence). This CDR3 has 12 amino acids. V dropped 2 bases and J dropped 8 bases, with 9 bases sitting between them. The CDR3 reads CASSLRSRGYTF. The CDR3 DNA follows: TGTGCCAGCAGCTTAAGGAGCAGGGGCTACACCTTC.

In this sample, this clonotype turned up many times. This rearrangement joins TRBV5-1 to TRBJ2-5; D remains unclear. This CDR3 is 15 amino acids long. Germline V gives CDR1 SGHRS, CDR2 YFSETQ. The V gene lost 0 bases and the J gene lost 2 bases, with 11 bases spanning the gap. CDR3 coding DNA: TGCGCCAGCAGCTTGGCACAAAGATCACAAGAGACCCAGTACTTC. Translated: CASSLAQRSQETQYF.

There are a few counts of this clonotype. This sequence joins TRBV12-3 or TRBV12-4 and TRBJ1-5, with D perhaps TRBD1 (6 bases). Trimming took 1 base from V and 2 from J, leaving 12 bases between them. The CDR3 spans 16 residues. The CDR3 DNA sequence: TGTGCCAGCAGTTTAGGCGGGGGGGCTGGCAATCAGCCCCAGCATTTT. It yields the protein CASSLGGGAGNQPQHF.

Regarding this clonotype: The junction does not match germline at one end; this may be a read error. This CDR3 reads CASSNSGEYNYGYTF. The CDR3 DNA is TGTGCCAGCAGTAACTCGGGGGAATATAACTATGGCTACACCTTC. This sequence joins TRBV6-6 and TRBJ1-2; D is possibly TRBD1 (5 bases). This CDR3 is built from 15 residues. The germline CDR1 and CDR2 sequences are MNHNY and SVGAGI (reference sequence).

The chain recombines TRBV7-9 with TRBJ2-5; D not resolved. CDR1 is SEHNR and CDR2 is FQNEAQ in the germline V gene (reference sequence). V was pared by 5 bases and J by 5 bases, with 30 bases between. The CDR3 has 19 amino acids. The CDR3 DNA is TGTGCCAGCAGCCGATCGCGGTCCCGGGCATCCCCCAAGACGGAGACCCAGTACTTC. It translates to CASSRSRSRASPKTETQYF.

The chain has TRBV7-8 and TRBJ2-3; 10 bases map to TRBD2. The V gene end was trimmed by 5 bases and the J gene end by 4 bases; junction bases not matched to a gene: 9. This CDR3 spans 16 amino acids. CDR1 and CDR2 (germline): SGHVS, FQNEAQ. Here the CDR3 DNA reads TGTGCCAGCAGCCGTAAGCTAGCGGGAGTACCAGATACGCAGTATTTT. It encodes CASSRKLAGVPDTQYF.

In its sample, this clonotype was seen many times. The chain has TRBV5-1 and TRBJ2-3, with D hard to call. CDR1 and CDR2 from the germline V gene are SGHRS and YFSETQ. Trimming shortened V by 4 bases and J by 5 bases, and 11 bases separated the two germline ends. The CDR3 extends over 13 amino acids. The CDR3 here is CASSHPGIDTQYF. CDR3 nucleotides: TGCGCCAGCAGCCACCCCGGCATAGATACGCAGTATTTT. Looking up the rest from reference TRBV5-1 and TRBJ2-3 gives the full variable domain: KAGVTQTPRYLIKTRGQQVTLSCSPISGHRSVSWYQQTPGQGLQFLFEYFSETQRNKGNFPGRFSGRQFSNSRSEMNVSTLELGDSALYLCASSHPGIDTQYFGPGTRLTVL.

This clonotype was found a few times. The chain has TRBV6-2 or TRBV6-3 and TRBJ1-1, with a tentative D call TRBD1 (5 bases). CDR3 length equals 14 residues. The V gene lost 4 bases and the J gene lost 4 bases, with 13 bases spanning the gap. The germline V gene has CDR1 MNHEY and CDR2 SVGEGT. The CDR3 DNA reads TGTGCCAGCAGTTCCAATTCGGGGGGCACTGAAGCTTTCTTT. Residues: CASSSNSGGTEAFF.

This clonotype was detected a few times. The chain is built from TRBV6-5 and TRBJ2-5, with a tentative D call TRBD2 (5 bases). This CDR3 has 14 amino acids. Germline V gives CDR1 MNHEY, CDR2 SVGAGI. Trimming pared 0 bases from V and 2 bases from J, leaving 7 bases between. The CDR3 reads CASSYSGVQETQYF. The CDR3 DNA sequence: TGTGCCAGCAGTTACTCGGGAGTTCAAGAGACCCAGTACTTC.

V gene TRBV12-3 or TRBV12-4 combines with J gene TRBJ2-3; D is unclear. V lost 3 bases, J lost 8 bases, and 9 bases lay in between. This CDR3 comprises 12 residues. The chain's CDR3 is CASSLPPGTQYF. Here the CDR3 DNA reads TGTGCCAGCAGTTTGCCACCTGGTACGCAGTATTTT.

The V and J genes are TRBV7-9 and TRBJ1-4; no firm D call. CDR3 size: 13 residues. V was cut by 4 bases and J by 8 bases, with 11 bases left in between. Germline V gene sequence: CDR1 SEHNR, CDR2 FQNEAQ (reference sequence). CDR3 in DNA: TGTGCCAGCAGCTCAGGCTTTTGGGAAAAACTGTTTTTT. Residues: CASSSGFWEKLFF.

The chain couples TRBV4-1 to TRBJ2-7; D uncertain. The germline V and J ends were trimmed by 4 bases and 1 base, with 11 bases remaining between them. This CDR3 region has 14 residues. Looked up from germline, CDR1 is MGHRA and CDR2 is YSYEKL. The CDR3 DNA sequence: TGCGCCAGCAGCCGGGAACTTACGTCCTACGAGCAGTACTTC. Amino acid sequence: CASSRELTSYEQYF.

The chain recombines TRBV7-9 with TRBJ2-7, with 8 bases fitting TRBD1. Unmatched junction bases numbered 7, after V lost 5 bases and J lost 4 bases. Germline values: CDR1 SEHNR, CDR2 FQNEAQ (reference sequence). The CDR3 totals 14 residues. CDR3 DNA: TGTGCCAGCAGCGCGAACCGACAGGGGTACGAGCAGTACTTC. Its protein is CASSANRQGYEQYF.

The chain recombines TRBV5-1 with TRBJ2-5; D possibly corresponds to TRBD1 (6 bases). This CDR3 contains 14 residues. The germline V and J ends were trimmed by 3 bases and 7 bases, with 16 bases remaining between them. From germline, CDR1 is SGHRS and CDR2 YFSETQ. This CDR3 reads CASSSYREDGTQYF. In DNA, the CDR3 is TGCGCCAGCAGCTCATACAGGGAAGATGGGACCCAGTACTTC.

V usage is TRBV24-1 and J usage is TRBJ2-1; 12 nucleotides line up with TRBD2. The CDR3 consists of 16 residues. The J segment lost 8 bases and the V segment lost 3 bases, leaving 7 bases of the junction unmatched. Per germline, CDR1 KGHDR and CDR2 SFDVKD. The CDR3 bases are TGTGCCACCAGTGATAGACTAGCGGGAGTCTTGGATGAGCAGTTCTTC. It is translated as CATSDRLAGVLDEQFF.

The chain recombines TRBV3-1 with TRBJ2-5; no clear D gene. This CDR3 has 16 amino acids. Germline loops: CDR1 LGHDT, CDR2 YNNKEL (reference sequence). Trimming removed 6 bases from V and 1 base from J, with 18 bases in between. The CDR3 sequence: CASSVLGRLGQETQYF. The DNA for the CDR3 is TGTGCCAGCAGTGTCCTTGGACGTCTCGGCCAAGAGACCCAGTACTTC.

This clonotype was seen a handful of times. This chain links TRBV7-2 with TRBJ1-5; a possible D gene is TRBD1 (5 bases). V was pared by 7 bases and J by 0 bases, with 13 bases between. CDR1 and CDR2 (germline): SGHTA, FQGNSA. The CDR3 has 15 residues. CDR3 sequence: CASNPGGGSNQPQHF. CDR3 DNA sequence: TGTGCCAGCAACCCGGGGGGGGGTAGCAATCAGCCCCAGCATTTT.

This clonotype occurred a few times. The gene calls are TRBV27 and TRBJ1-2, with TRBD1 matching over 9 bases. The CDR3 is 16 amino acids. The V and J ends lost 6 bases and 4 bases, in that order; junction bases with no gene match: 12. In germline, CDR1 is MNHEY, CDR2 SMNVEV (reference sequence). The CDR3: CASSPGTGSRLYGYTF. CDR3 DNA: TGTGCCAGCAGCCCCGGGACAGGGAGTAGACTCTATGGCTACACCTTC.